This T cell receptor beta chain was recorded in a study of blood T cells in healthy people across ages. Study-wide findings and caveats: Both naive CD4+ cell counts and diversity were greater in long-lived donors than in aged donors.

Next came a second PCR, run for roughly 7 to 12 cycles, which used a sample-barcoded 5' primer along with a J-beta primer mix. TCRdb re-derived calls from the 5' RACE reads in MiXCR, one entry per CDR3 protein. Here the sample spans 850,000 to 950,000 distinct CDR3 sequences, roughly 26% being singletons. A note on this clonotype: Its antigen is unknown.

Germline V gene data show CDR1 as SQVTM and CDR2 as ANQGSEA. The CDR3 consists of 12 residues. This sequence joins TRBV29-1 and TRBJ2-4; D is ambiguous. The J call may be faulty, since TRBJ2-7 better matches the DNA end. Source material: blood. The receptor comes from a woman aged 80 or over in good health. CDR3 sequence (DNA): TGCAGCGTTAAGCTTCCAGCCTACGAGCAGTACTTC. It encodes CSVKLPAYEQYF.